This paragraph covers one TCR beta chain sequence. Systemic immunosuppression or a history of autoimmune disease excluded patients. The sample is drawn from a study of OX40 agonist ivuxolimab in advanced cancers. Overall study: Treatment of patients was with ivuxolimab, an agonistic anti-OX40 (CD134) antibody.

Germline V gene sequence: CDR1 SGHTA, CDR2 FQGNSA. The V and J ends lost 2 bases and 7 bases respectively, with 15 bases between them. The CDR3 contains 15 residues. Repertoires were generated with immunoSEQ multiplex PCR, while TCRdb's copy carries only in-frame clones and drops some. The sample records about 25,000 clones, roughly 85% being singletons. This receptor was obtained from an adult with an advanced solid tumor such as melanoma, head and neck, liver or kidney cancer. This chain uses TRBV7-2 with TRBJ1-3; tentative D call: TRBD1 (5 bases). The specimen was CD4+ or CD8+ T cells sorted from blood, collected in a trial of the OX40 agonist ivuxolimab. CDR3 amino acids: CASSLYPGGYNTIYF. CDR3 bases: TGTGCCAGCAGCTTATATCCCGGGGGGTACAACACCATATATTTT.